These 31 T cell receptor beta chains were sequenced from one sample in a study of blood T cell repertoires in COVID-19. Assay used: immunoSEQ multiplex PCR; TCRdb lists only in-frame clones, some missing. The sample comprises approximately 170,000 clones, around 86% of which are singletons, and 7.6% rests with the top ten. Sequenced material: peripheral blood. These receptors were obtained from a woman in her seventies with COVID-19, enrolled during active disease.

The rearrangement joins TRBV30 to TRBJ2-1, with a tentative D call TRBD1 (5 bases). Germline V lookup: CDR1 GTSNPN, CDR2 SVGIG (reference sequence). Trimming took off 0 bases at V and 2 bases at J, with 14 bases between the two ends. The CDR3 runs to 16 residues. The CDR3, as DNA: TGTGCCTGGAGTGTACGTGGTCCAGGGACCTACAATGAGCAGTTCTTC. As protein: CAWSVRGPGTYNEQFF.

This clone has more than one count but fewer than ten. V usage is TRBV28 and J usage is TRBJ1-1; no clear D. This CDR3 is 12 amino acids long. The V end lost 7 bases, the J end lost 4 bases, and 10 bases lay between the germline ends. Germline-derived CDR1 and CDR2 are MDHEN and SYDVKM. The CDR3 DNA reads TGTGCCAGCACTCCGGGATTCACTGAAGCTTTCTTT. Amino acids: CASTPGFTEAFF.

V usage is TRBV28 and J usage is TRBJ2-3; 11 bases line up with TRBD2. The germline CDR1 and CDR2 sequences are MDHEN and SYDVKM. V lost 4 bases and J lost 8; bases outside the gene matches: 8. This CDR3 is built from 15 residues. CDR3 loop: CASSSSLAGERTQYF. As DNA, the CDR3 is TGTGCCAGCAGTTCGTCACTAGCGGGAGAGCGTACGCAGTATTTT.

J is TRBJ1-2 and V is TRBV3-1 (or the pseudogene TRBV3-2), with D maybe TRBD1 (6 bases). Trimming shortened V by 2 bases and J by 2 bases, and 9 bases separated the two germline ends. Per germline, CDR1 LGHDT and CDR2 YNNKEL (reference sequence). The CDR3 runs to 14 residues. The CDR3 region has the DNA TGTGCCAGCAGCCAACACAGGGAGAACTATGGCTACACCTTC. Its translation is CASSQHRENYGYTF.

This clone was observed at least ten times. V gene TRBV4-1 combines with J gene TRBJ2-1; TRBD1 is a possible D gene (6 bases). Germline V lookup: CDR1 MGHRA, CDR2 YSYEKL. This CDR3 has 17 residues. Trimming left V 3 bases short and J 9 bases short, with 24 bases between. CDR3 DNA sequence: TGCGCCAGCAGCCAGCTGCTTACGGTGGGACACATACTTGAGCAGTTCTTC. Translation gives CASSQLLTVGHILEQFF.

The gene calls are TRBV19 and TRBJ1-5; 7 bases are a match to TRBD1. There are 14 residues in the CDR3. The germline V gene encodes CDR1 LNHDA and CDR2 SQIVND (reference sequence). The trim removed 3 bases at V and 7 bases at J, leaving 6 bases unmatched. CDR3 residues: CASSIHRGGQPQHF. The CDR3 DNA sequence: TGTGCCAGTAGTATCCACAGGGGAGGACAGCCCCAGCATTTT.

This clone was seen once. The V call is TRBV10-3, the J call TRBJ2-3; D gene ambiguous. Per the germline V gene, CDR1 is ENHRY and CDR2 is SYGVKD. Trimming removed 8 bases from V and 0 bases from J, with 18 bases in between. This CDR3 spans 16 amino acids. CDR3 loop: CAIAKGGTISTDTQYF. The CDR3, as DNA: TGTGCCATCGCAAAAGGCGGCACCATTAGCACAGATACGCAGTATTTT.

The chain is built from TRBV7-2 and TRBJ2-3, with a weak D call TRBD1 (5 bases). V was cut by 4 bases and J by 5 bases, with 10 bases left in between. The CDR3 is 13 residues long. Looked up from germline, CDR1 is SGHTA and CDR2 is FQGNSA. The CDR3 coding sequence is TGTGCCAGCAGCTCCTCTCAGGGAGATACGCAGTATTTT. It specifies CASSSSQGDTQYF.

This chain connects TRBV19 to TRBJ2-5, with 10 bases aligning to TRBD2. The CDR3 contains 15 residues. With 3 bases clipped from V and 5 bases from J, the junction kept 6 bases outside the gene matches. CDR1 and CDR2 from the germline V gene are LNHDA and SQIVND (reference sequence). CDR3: CASSILAGGRETQYF. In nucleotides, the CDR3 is TGTGCCAGTAGTATCTTAGCGGGGGGACGGGAGACCCAGTACTTC.

CDR3 DNA sequence: TGTGCCAGCAGCTTAGGCCGACAGGGGGGTTATGGCTACACCTTC. Its translation: CASSLGRQGGYGYTF. The genes are TRBV11-2 and TRBJ1-2; 9 bases line up with TRBD1. Per germline, CDR1 SGHAT and CDR2 FQNNGV. This CDR3 has 15 residues. After removal of 1 base from V and 5 bases from J, the junction contained 5 bases not matched to a gene. The whole variable domain, remainder taken from reference TRBV11-2 and TRBJ1-2, is EAGVAQSPRYKIIEKRQSVAFWCNPISGHATLYWYQQILGQGPKLLIQFQNNGVVDDSQLPKDRFSAERLKGVDSTLKIQPAKLEDSAVYLCASSLGRQGGYGYTFGSGTRLTVV.

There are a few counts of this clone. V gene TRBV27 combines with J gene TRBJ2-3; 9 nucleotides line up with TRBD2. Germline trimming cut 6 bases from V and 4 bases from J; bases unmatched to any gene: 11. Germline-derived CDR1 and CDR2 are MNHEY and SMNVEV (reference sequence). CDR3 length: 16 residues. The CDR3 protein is CASSKTLAGGADTQYF. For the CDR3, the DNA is TGTGCCAGCAGCAAAACACTAGCGGGTGGGGCAGATACGCAGTATTTT.

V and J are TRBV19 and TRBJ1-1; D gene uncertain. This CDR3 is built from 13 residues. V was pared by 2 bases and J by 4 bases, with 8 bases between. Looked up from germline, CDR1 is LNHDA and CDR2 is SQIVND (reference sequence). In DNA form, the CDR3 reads TGTGCCAGTAGTATACAGGTTTTCACTGAAGCTTTCTTT. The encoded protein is CASSIQVFTEAFF.

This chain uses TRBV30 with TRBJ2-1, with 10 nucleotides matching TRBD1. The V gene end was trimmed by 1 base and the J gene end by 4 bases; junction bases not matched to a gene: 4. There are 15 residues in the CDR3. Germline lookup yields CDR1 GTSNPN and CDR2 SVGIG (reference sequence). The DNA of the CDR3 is TGTGCCTGGAGTGGGGACAGGGGTTTGTACAATGAGCAGTTCTTC. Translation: CAWSGDRGLYNEQFF.

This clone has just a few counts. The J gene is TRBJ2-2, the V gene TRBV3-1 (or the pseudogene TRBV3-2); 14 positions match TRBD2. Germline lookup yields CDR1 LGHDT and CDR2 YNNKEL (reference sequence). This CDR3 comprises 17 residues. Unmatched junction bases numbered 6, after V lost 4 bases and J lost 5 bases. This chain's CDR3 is CASSRGTSGSSTGELFF. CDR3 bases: TGTGCCAGCAGCCGAGGGACTAGCGGGAGTAGTACCGGGGAGCTGTTTTTT.

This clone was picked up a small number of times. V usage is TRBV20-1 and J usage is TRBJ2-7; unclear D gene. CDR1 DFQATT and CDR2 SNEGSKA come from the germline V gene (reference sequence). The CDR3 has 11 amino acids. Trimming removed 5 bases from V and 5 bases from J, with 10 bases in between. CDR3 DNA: TGCAGTGCTGAGAGACTCAACGAGCAGTACTTC. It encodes CSAERLNEQYF.

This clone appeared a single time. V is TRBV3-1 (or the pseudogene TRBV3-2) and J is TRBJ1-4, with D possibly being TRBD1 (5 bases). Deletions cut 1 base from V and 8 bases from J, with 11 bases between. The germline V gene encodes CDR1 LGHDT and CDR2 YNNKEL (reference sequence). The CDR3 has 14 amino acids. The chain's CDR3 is CASSQVPSGEKLFF. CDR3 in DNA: TGTGCCAGCAGCCAAGTCCCATCAGGGGAAAAACTGTTTTTT.

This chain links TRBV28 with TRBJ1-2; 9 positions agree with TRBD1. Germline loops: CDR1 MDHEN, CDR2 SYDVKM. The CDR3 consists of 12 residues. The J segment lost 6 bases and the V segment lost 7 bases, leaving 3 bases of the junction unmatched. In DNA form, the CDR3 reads TGTGCCAGCACCACAGGGGGCAATGGCTACACCTTC. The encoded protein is CASTTGGNGYTF.

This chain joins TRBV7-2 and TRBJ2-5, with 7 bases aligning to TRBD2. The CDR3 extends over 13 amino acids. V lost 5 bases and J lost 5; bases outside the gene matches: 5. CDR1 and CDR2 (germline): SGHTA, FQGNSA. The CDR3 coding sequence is TGTGCCAGCAGCCCTGCGGGAGAGGAGACCCAGTACTTC. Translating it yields CASSPAGEETQYF. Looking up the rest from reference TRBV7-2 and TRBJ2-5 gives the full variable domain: GAGVSQSPSNKVTEKGKDVELRCDPISGHTALYWYRQSLGQGLEFLIYFQGNSAPDKSGLPSDRFSAERTGGSVSTLTIQRTQQEDSAVYLCASSPAGEETQYFGPGTRLLVL.

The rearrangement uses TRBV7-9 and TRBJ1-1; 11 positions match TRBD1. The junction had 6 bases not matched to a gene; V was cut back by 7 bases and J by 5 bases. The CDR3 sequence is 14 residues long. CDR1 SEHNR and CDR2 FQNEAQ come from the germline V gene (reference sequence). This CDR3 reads CASIPGQGGTEAFF. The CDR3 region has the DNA TGTGCCAGCATCCCGGGACAGGGGGGGACTGAAGCTTTCTTT.

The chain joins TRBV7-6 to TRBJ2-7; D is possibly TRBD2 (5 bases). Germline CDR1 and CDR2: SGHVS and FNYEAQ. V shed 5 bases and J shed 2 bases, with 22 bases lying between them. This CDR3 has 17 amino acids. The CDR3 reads CASSLSVGEGNPYEQYF. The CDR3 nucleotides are TGTGCCAGCAGCCTATCCGTGGGAGAGGGTAACCCCTACGAGCAGTACTTC.

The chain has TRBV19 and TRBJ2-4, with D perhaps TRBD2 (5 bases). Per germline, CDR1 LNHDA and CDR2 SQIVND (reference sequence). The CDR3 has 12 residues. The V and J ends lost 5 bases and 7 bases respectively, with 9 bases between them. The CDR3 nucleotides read TGTGCCAGTAGTGCCTCGGGGAACATTCAGTACTTC. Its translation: CASSASGNIQYF.

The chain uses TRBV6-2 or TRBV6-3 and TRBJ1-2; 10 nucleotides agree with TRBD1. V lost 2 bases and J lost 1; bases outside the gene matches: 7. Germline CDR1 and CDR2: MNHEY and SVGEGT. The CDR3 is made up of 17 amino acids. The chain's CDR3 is CASSYRSGQGSNYGYTF. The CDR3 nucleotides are TGTGCCAGCAGTTACCGCTCGGGACAGGGGAGTAACTATGGCTACACCTTC.

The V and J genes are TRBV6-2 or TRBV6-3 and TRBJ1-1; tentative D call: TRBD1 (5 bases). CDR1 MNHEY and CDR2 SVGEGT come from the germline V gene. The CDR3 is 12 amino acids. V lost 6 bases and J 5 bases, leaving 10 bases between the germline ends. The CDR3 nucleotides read TGTGCCAGCAGCAAGGGGCGGACTGAAGCTTTCTTT. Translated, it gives CASSKGRTEAFF.

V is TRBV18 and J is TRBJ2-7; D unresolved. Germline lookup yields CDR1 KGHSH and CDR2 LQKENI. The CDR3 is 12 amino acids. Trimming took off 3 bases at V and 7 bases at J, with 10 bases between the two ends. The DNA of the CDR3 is TGTGCCAGCTCACCCAACCCGGGTGAGCAGTACTTC. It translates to CASSPNPGEQYF. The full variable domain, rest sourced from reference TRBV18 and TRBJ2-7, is NAGVMQNPRHLVRRRGQEARLRCSPMKGHSHVYWYRQLPEEGLKFMVYLQKENIIDESGMPKERFSAEFPKEGPSILRIQQVVRGDSAAYFCASSPNPGEQYFGPGTRLTVT.

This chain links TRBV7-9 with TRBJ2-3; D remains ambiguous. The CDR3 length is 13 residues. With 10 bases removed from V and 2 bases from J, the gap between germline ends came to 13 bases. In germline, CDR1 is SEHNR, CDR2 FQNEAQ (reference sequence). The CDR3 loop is CATERRATDTQYF. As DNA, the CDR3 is TGTGCCACCGAGAGGCGAGCCACAGATACGCAGTATTTT. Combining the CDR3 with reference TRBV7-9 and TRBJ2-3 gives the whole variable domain DTGVSQNPRHKITKRGQNVTFRCDPISEHNRLYWYRQTLGQGPEFLTYFQNEAQLEKSRLLSDRFSAERPKGSFSTLEIQRTEQGDSAMYLCATERRATDTQYFGPGTRLTVL.

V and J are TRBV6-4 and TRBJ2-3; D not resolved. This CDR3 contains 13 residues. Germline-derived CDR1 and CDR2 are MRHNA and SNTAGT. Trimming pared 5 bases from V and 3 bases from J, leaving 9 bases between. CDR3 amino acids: CASSSYGTDTQYF. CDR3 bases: TGTGCCAGCAGTTCGTACGGTACAGATACGCAGTATTTT.

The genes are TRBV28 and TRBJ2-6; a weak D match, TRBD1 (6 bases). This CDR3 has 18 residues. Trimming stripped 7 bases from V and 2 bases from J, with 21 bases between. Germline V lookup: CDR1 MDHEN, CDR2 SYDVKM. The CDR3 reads CASNQPQGINPGANVLTF. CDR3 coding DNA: TGTGCCAGCAATCAGCCCCAGGGGATTAACCCTGGGGCCAACGTCCTGACTTTC.

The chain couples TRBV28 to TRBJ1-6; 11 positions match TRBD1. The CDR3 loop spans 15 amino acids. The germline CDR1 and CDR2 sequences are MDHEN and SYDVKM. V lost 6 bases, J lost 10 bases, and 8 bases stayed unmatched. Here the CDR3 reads CASRLGTGGGSPLHF. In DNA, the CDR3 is TGTGCCAGCAGACTCGGGACAGGGGGAGGATCACCCCTCCACTTT.

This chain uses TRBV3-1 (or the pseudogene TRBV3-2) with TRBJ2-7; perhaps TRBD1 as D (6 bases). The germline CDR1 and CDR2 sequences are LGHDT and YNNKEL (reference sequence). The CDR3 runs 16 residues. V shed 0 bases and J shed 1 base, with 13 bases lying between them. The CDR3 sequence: CASSQDRPTGSYEQYF. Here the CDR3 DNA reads TGTGCCAGCAGCCAAGATAGGCCCACAGGGTCCTACGAGCAGTACTTC.

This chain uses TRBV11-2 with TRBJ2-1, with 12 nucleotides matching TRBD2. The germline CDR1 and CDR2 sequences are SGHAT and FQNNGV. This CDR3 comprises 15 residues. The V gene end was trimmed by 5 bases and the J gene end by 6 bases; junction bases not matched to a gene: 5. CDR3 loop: CASSPTSGRPNEQFF. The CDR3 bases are TGTGCCAGCAGCCCCACTAGCGGGAGGCCCAATGAGCAGTTCTTC.

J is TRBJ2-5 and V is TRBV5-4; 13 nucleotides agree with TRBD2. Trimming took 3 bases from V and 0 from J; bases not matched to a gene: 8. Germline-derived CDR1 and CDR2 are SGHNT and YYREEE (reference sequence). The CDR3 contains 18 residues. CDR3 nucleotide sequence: TGTGCCAGCAGCTACCCCCGGACTAGCGGGAGAGACCAAGAGACCCAGTACTTC. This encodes CASSYPRTSGRDQETQYF. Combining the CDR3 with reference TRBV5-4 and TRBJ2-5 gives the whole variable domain ETGVTQSPTHLIKTRGQQVTLRCSSQSGHNTVSWYQQALGQGPQFIFQYYREEENGRGNFPPRFSGLQFPNYSSELNVNALELDDSALYLCASSYPRTSGRDQETQYFGPGTRLLVL.